This TCR beta chain was documented in a study of cytomegalovirus exposure and HLA in healthy donors. Points on this clone: Its antigen remains unknown.

In the PCR, 60 Vbeta and 13 Jbeta primers were used. This table comes from immunoSEQ multiplex PCR, and its TCRdb copy is limited to in-frame clones, with some not included. The sample shows 150,000 to 200,000 clones, roughly four fifths of them seen only once. V was trimmed by 1 base and J by 8 bases, leaving 17 bases between them. This CDR3 spans 15 amino acids. CDR1 is SGHTA and CDR2 is FQGNSA in the germline V gene. Study-wide points: Investigators reported 164 TCR beta chains as tied to cytomegalovirus. About 87% or about 30% of the time was how often most TCR beta V segments were productive, according to an earlier analysis.

The chain joins TRBV7-2 to TRBJ1-2; no firm D call. What was sequenced was PBMCs. The sequence came from a man over 45 in good health and CMV-seronegative. Here the CDR3 reads CASSLGPLGEGGYTF. The CDR3 DNA reads as TGTGCCAGCAGCTTAGGTCCCCTCGGGGAAGGCGGCTACACCTTC.